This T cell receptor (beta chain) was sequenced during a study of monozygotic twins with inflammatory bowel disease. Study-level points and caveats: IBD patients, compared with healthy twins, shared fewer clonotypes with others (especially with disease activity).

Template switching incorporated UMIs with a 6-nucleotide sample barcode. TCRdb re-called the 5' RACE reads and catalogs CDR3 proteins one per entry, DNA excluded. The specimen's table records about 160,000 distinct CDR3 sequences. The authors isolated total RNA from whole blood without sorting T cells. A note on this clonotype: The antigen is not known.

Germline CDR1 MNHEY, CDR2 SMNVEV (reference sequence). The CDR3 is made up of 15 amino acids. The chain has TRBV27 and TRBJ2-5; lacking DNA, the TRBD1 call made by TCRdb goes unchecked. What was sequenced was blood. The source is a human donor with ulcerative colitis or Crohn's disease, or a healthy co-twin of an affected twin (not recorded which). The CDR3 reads CASRGPGQGTETQYF.